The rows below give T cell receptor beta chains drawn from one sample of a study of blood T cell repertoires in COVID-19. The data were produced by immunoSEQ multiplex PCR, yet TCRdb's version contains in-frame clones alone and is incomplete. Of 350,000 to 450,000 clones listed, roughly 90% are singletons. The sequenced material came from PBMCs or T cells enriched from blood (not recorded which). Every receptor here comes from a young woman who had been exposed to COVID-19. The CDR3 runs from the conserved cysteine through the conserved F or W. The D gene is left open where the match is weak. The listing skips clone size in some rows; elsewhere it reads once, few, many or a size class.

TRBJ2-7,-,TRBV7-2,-,CASSPGQTYEQYF,TGTGCCAGCAGCCCAGGACAAACCTACGAGCAGTACTTC
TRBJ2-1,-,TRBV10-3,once,CAIRLAGYNEQFF,TGTGCCATCAGACTAGCTGGCTACAATGAGCAGTTCTTC
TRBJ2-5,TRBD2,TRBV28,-,CASSNTGTRQETQYF,TGTGCCAGCAGCAATACCGGGACTAGACAAGAGACCCAGTACTTC
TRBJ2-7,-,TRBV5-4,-,CASSFRDRWYEQYF,TGTGCCAGCAGCTTTCGAGACAGGTGGTACGAGCAGTACTTC
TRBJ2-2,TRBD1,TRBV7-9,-,CASRSGGPNTGELFF,TGTGCCAGCAGGTCAGGGGGCCCGAACACCGGGGAGCTGTTTTTT
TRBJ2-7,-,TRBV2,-,CASRPDGGTMREQYF,TGTGCCAGCAGACCCGACGGGGGAACAATGCGGGAGCAGTACTTC
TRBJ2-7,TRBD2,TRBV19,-,CASSKRTSGRTEQYF,TGTGCCAGTAGTAAGCGGACTAGCGGGAGGACCGAGCAGTACTTC
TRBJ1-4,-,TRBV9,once,CASSDTPGTAGKLFF,TGTGCCAGCAGCGACACCCCCGGGACTGCAGGAAAACTGTTTTTT
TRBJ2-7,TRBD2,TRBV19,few,CARWREGPYEQYF,TGTGCCAGGTGGAGGGAGGGACCCTACGAGCAGTACTTC
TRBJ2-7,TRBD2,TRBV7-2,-,CASSYSLAGGFDEQYF,TGTGCCAGCAGCTACTCCCTAGCGGGGGGGTTCGACGAGCAGTACTTC
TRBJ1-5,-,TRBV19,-,CASSPPSGRNQPQHF,TGTGCCAGTAGTCCCCCGTCCGGTCGCAATCAGCCCCAGCATTTT
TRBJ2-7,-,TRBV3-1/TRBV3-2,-,CASTQGGGRGQYF,TGTGCCAGCACCCAGGGGGGGGGCCGCGGGCAGTACTTC
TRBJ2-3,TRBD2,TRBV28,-,CASIAGGPPDTQYF,TGTGCCAGCATAGCGGGGGGGCCTCCAGATACGCAGTATTTT
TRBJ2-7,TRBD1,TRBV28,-,CASRPYRGLYEQYF,TGTGCCAGCAGGCCTTACAGGGGGCTCTACGAGCAGTACTTC
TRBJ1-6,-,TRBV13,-,CASSNRARDSPLHF,TGTGCCAGCAGTAACAGGGCTAGGGATTCACCCCTCCACTTT
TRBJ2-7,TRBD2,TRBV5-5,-,CASSLVGTSRYEQYF,TGTGCCAGCAGCTTGGTGGGGACTAGCAGGTACGAGCAGTACTTC
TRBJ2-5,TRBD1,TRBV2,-,CASGRWLQGTETQYF,TGTGCCAGCGGAAGATGGTTACAGGGGACGGAGACCCAGTACTTC
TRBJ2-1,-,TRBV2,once,CASSDLREIHEQFF,TGTGCCAGCAGTGACTTGCGGGAAATTCATGAGCAGTTCTTC
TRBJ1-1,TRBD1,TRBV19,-,CASSSQGAGTEAFF,TGTGCCAGTAGTTCACAGGGGGCAGGCACTGAAGCTTTCTTT
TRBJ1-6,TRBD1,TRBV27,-,CASELTGTGESPLHF,TGTGCCAGCGAATTGACCGGGACAGGGGAATCACCCCTCCACTTT
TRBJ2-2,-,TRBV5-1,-,CASSQDGELFF,TGCGCCAGCAGCCAGGACGGGGAGCTGTTTTTT
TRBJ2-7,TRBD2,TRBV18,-,CASSPGSGRTYEQYF,TGTGCCAGCTCACCTGGGAGCGGGAGGACCTACGAGCAGTACTTC
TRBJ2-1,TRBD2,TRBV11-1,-,CASSSGLAGGNEQFF,TGTGCCAGCAGCTCTGGACTAGCGGGGGGCAATGAGCAGTTCTTC
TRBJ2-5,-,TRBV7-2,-,CASSHRGPLAKNQETQYF,TGTGCCAGCAGCCACAGGGGACCTCTAGCGAAGAACCAAGAGACCCAGTACTTC
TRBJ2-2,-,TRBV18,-,CASSPRLVGATNTGELFF,TGTGCCAGCTCACCCCGGCTGGTGGGAGCGACGAACACCGGGGAGCTGTTTTTT
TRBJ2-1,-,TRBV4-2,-,CASSQDLGAEQFF,TGTGCCAGCAGCCAAGATTTAGGAGCGGAGCAGTTCTTC
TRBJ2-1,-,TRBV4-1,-,CASSQDGLGGDNEQFF,TGCGCCAGCAGCCAAGATGGTCTGGGGGGTGACAATGAGCAGTTCTTC
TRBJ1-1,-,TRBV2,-,CASRGDISAEAFF,TGTGCCAGCAGGGGGGACATATCGGCTGAAGCTTTCTTT
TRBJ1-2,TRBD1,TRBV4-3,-,CASSQAEGQLYGYTF,TGCGCCAGCAGCCAAGCCGAGGGACAGCTCTATGGCTACACCTTC
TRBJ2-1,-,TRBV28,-,CASQFRDFSSYNEQFF,TGTGCCAGCCAATTCCGGGACTTTAGCTCCTACAATGAGCAGTTCTTC
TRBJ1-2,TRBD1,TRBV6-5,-,CASSQTGGGYTF,TGTGCCAGCAGCCAGACAGGGGGTGGCTACACCTTC
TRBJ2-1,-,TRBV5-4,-,CASSRGGEGYEQFF,TGTGCCAGCAGCAGAGGGGGTGAGGGTTATGAGCAGTTCTTC